This T cell receptor beta chain was captured by sequencing in a study of blood T cell repertoires in COVID-19. Overall study: There were acute and convalescent COVID-19 samples, and they came from the United States, Italy and Spain.

Cohort assignment relied on participant-reported clinical history. Either two negative PCRs, clearance, or symptom resolution qualified Cohort 3 donors as recovered. Trimming removed 4 bases at V and 0 bases at J, with 15 bases between. Germline V gene lookup returns CDR1 MDHEN and CDR2 SYDVKM. This CDR3 has 16 amino acids. Clones were read by immunoSEQ multiplex PCR, and TCRdb kept only the in-frame ones, dropping some. The data show about 130,000 clones, 78% seen once. Sequencing input: PBMCs or T cells enriched from blood (not recorded which). This rearrangement joins TRBV28 to TRBJ1-2; D uncertain. The clonotype was recovered from a woman in her forties or fifties who had recovered from COVID-19. The CDR3 coding sequence is TGTGCCAGCAGTTATGCCGGAGGTTGGGCTAACTATGGCTACACCTTC. Translated: CASSYAGGWANYGYTF.